The table lists the clone carrying this T cell receptor (beta chain) with a count of one. Its antigen is unidentified. Libraries were prepared by immunoSEQ multiplex PCR; TCRdb keeps only in-frame clonotypes and omits some of them. In the table there are over 100,000 clones, 85% to 95% of which are singletons. These data come from a study of graft-versus-host responses after intestinal transplantation. As for the study in general: Multivisceral, liver-intestinal, or isolated intestinal transplants were performed in recipients. Findings of the study overall: GvH clonotypes were identified within recipient marrow, with a subset emerging first in ileum or blood.

This CDR3 is 16 amino acids long. V lost 0 bases and J 6 bases, leaving 15 bases between the germline ends. Looked up from germline, CDR1 is SGHNT and CDR2 is YENEEA. The source of this sequence is a human donor who was the organ donor for an intestinal transplant. The sample consisted of unstimulated CD8+ T cells sorted from spleen or lymph node cells, taken before transplant. The chain is built from TRBV11-3 and TRBJ2-1; D might be TRBD1 or TRBD2, each matching 5 bases. The CDR3 DNA reads as TGTGCCAGCAGCTTAGAGAGGGGTCTTTCCGCCAATGAGCAGTTCTTC. It translates to CASSLERGLSANEQFF.